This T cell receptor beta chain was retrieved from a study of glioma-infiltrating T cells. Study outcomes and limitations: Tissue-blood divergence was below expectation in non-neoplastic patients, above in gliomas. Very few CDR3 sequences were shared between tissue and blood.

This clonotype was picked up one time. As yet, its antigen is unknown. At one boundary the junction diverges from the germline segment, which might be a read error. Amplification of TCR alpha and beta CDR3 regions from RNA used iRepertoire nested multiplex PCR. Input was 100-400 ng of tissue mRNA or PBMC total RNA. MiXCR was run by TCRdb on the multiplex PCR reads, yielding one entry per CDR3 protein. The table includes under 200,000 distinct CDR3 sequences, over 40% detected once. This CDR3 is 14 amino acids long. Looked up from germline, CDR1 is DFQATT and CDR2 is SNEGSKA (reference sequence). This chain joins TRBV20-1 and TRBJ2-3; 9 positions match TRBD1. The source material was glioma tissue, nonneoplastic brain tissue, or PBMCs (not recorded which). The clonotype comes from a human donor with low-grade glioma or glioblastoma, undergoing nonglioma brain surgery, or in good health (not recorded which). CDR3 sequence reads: CSASDRGMRNTKYF. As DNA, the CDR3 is TGCAGTGCTTCGGACAGGGGTATGCGGAATACGAAGTATTTT.